This paragraph covers one TCR beta chain sequence. This receptor's antigen is unknown. Base qualities are not at hand, and no much larger clone is one base apart. The sample belongs to a study of neurological immune-mediated disorders (dated by TCRdb to the late 2010s). Turning to the overall study: Among the approximately 34 multiple sclerosis patients, relapsing-remitting MS accounted for around 30 and secondary progressive MS accounted for 3. The cohort was made up of 65 to 75 subjects, consisting of around 14 HAM/TSP patients, 34 multiple sclerosis patients and about 20 healthy controls. The 90 to 120 TCR-beta libraries covered PBMC samples along with longitudinal samples, technical triplicates, and paired sorted CD4+ and CD8+ T-cell subsets. Peripheral blood TCR-beta repertoires from HTLV-I-associated myelopathy (HAM/TSP) patients, multiple sclerosis patients and healthy controls were compared by UMI-based sequencing. The study at large found these results: TCR clonal expansion was greatest in HAM/TSP patients and smallest in MS patients, who ranked below even healthy controls. Expanded clones from different subjects shared no identical CDR3 amino acid sequences, which suggests that TCR-beta repertoires were private in all groups. The MS cluster was not associated with any clinical or MRI features, and the authors stated that larger cohorts are needed. Repertoires from 18 of 34 MS patients were grouped by phylogenetic analysis into a cluster of related CDR3 sequences, suggesting a possible repertoire-level signature.

V trim: 11 bases; J trim: 4 bases; unmatched bases: 6. The CDR3 runs 12 amino acids, cysteine and phenylalanine included. Of the read, only the CDR3 DNA is kept; its 36 bases are in frame from base 1. CDR1 and CDR2, per the germline V gene, are SNHLY and FYNNEI. For unsorted PBMC libraries, 2 million PBMCs were used after storage in RNAlater at -80 degrees C until RNA extraction. The multiple sclerosis patients were enrolled in a US clinical protocol that used magnetic resonance imaging to evaluate disease progression. PBMCs were separated from peripheral blood using Ficoll-Hypaque density gradient centrifugation and then cryopreserved in liquid nitrogen. cDNA was synthesized by template-switch 5'RACE using a primer carrying a 10-nucleotide random unique molecular identifier by which each TCR transcript was tagged. Every sequencing run yielded over 180 million TCR-beta sequences covering 15-18 subjects. Total RNA was extracted with the RNeasy kit. Using the KAPA Real-time Library Amplification kit, TCR-beta VDJ regions were amplified with primers for the TCR constant region and the 5'RACE anchor. A first PCR added sample indexes and Illumina adaptors, and a second PCR then raised library yield. After Ampure bead purification, the roughly 650 bp TCR product was size-selected on a 2% E-gel SizeSelection system. Before pooling, library quality was assessed on a Bioanalyzer, concentration was determined with Qubit, and library quantification was performed with the Kapa Library Quantification kit. Paired-end 2 x 150 bp sequencing of the libraries was performed on an Illumina HiSeq 2500. To increase sequence diversity, about 25-31% phiX was spiked into each library pool. In the source study's methods: The UMI-based MiGEC pipeline processed quality-filtered reads and removed over 75% of raw TCR sequences during error correction. VDJ genes were aligned to IMGT germline references, and clonotypes were defined by unique CDR3 amino acid sequence plus V-J genes. VDJtools evaluated clonal expansion, Shannon diversity and CDR3 relatedness (CalcPairwiseDistances, ClusterSamples); CLCbio workbench built phylogenetic trees. Using coefficient-of-variation modelling across technical triplicates, the study counted a clone as expanded if it had at least 8 unique UMIs. The public reads were quality trimmed at Q25 with fastp and then assembled into clones with MiXCR by TCRdb, keeping productive beta chains. Every distinct CDR3 protein forms one entry, paired with its most common genes and DNA. The V and J calls and clone size come from TCRdb's table, not from the authors' own analysis. The sample table shows about 74,000 distinct CDR3 sequences, and 5.2% are seen once. The leading ten clones occupy 7.4% of the sample.

The sequenced sample consisted of PBMCs. Recombination linked TRBV2 to TRBJ1-1; TRBD1 matches 8 bases in the middle. The receptor's source is a young man with multiple sclerosis. CDR3 reads: CAGGQGPTEAFF. The nucleotides read TGTGCCGGAGGACAGGGCCCCACTGAAGCTTTCTTT. The entire variable domain, with the stretches around the CDR3 drawn from the reference TRBV2 and TRBJ1-1 proteins, is EPEVTQTPSHQVTQMGQEVILRCVPISNHLYFYWYRQILGQKVEFLVSFYNNEISEKSEIFDDQFSVERPDGSNFTLKIRSTKLEDSAMYFCAGGQGPTEAFFGQGTRLTVV.